The 29 T cell receptor beta chains reported below all come from one sample, sequenced in a study of circulating CD8 cells and anti-PD-1 response in melanoma (dated by TCRdb to 2020 to 2021). Sequencing was carried out with a NextSeq 500. Starting from roughly 15 ng of total RNA, TCR libraries were made with the QIAseq Immune Repertoire RNA Library Kit, Human TCR Panel. TCRdb reprocessing: public reads trimmed at Q25 with fastp, clones called with MiXCR, in-frame beta chains kept. Under each unique CDR3 protein, matching rows form one entry showing the most common genes and DNA. The sample data list about 990 distinct CDR3 sequences, and approximately 9.8% of these were observed just once. About 55% of the sample belongs to the ten largest clones. Four subsets defined by PD-1 and/or TIGIT were sorted from live CD3+CD8+TCRalphabeta+ cells on a BD FACSAria II cell sorter. The sequenced sample was CD8+ T cells from PBMCs, obtained at baseline or after one month of anti-PD-1 therapy (not recorded which). The receptor source for this set is a human donor with melanoma.

Judged by abundance, this clonotype is medium-sized. The genes are TRBV9 and TRBJ1-2, with D possibly TRBD1 on 5 matching bases. V lost 1 base, J lost 7 bases, and 11 bases lay in between. The CDR3 is made up of 13 amino acids. Per the germline V gene, CDR1 is SGDLS and CDR2 is YYNGEE. CDR3 in amino acids: CASSVWQGAGYTF. In DNA form, the CDR3 reads TGTGCCAGCAGCGTATGGCAGGGCGCTGGCTACACCTTC.

This clonotype is medium-sized by share. V and J are TRBV12-3 or TRBV12-4 and TRBJ1-2; 11 bases fit TRBD1. The J segment lost 6 bases and the V segment lost 1 base, leaving 1 base of the junction unmatched. There are 14 residues in the CDR3. The CDR3, as DNA: TGTGCCAGCAGTTTAGGGACAGGGGGCAATGGCTACACCTTC. It encodes CASSLGTGGNGYTF.

By frequency in the sample, this clonotype is medium-sized. The chain has TRBV5-4 and TRBJ1-3; TRBD1 agrees at 10 bases. The CDR3 covers 15 residues. Trimming at V came to 4 bases and at J to 3 bases, leaving 4 bases not matched to a gene. CDR1 and CDR2 from the germline V gene are SGHNT and YYREEE (reference sequence). The DNA for the CDR3 is TGTGCCAGCAGCGCCGACAGGGGGCTTGGAAACACCATATATTTT. It translates to CASSADRGLGNTIYF. The full variable domain, completed using reference TRBV5-4 and TRBJ1-3, is ETGVTQSPTHLIKTRGQQVTLRCSSQSGHNTVSWYQQALGQGPQFIFQYYREEENGRGNFPPRFSGLQFPNYSSELNVNALELDDSALYLCASSADRGLGNTIYFGEGSWLTVV.

By share, this clonotype ranks as medium-sized. V gene TRBV19 combines with J gene TRBJ2-7, with a tentative D call TRBD2 (6 bases). The CDR3 spans 15 residues. V gave up 6 bases and J gave up 0 bases, with 15 bases separating them. Per the germline V gene, CDR1 is LNHDA and CDR2 is SQIVND (reference sequence). In nucleotides, the CDR3 is TGTGCCAGTAGAGAGGCGGGGAGCCACTCCTACGAGCAGTACTTC. Translating it yields CASREAGSHSYEQYF.

This clonotype ranks as medium-sized (0.01 to 0.1%). The CDR3 region has the DNA TGTGCCAGCAGTTTATCGGGCGAGCTCGAGCAGTACTTC. Translation: CASSLSGELEQYF. V usage is TRBV27 and J usage is TRBJ2-7; D is undetermined. V was pared by 0 bases and J by 6 bases, with 9 bases between. There are 13 residues in the CDR3. Germline CDR1 and CDR2: MNHEY and SMNVEV (reference sequence).

By proportion, this clonotype is medium-sized. V gene TRBV25-1 combines with J gene TRBJ2-1; 11 bases fit TRBD2. Unmatched junction bases numbered 4, after V lost 4 bases and J lost 2 bases. The CDR3 is made up of 16 amino acids. CDR1 and CDR2 from the germline V gene are MGHDK and SYGVNS. The CDR3: CASSGLAGGPYNEQFF. CDR3 sequence (DNA): TGTGCCAGCAGTGGGCTAGCGGGGGGCCCCTACAATGAGCAGTTCTTC.

By frequency in the sample, this clonotype is medium-sized. This chain connects TRBV29-1 to TRBJ1-1; possibly TRBD1 for D (5 bases). Germline V gene sequence: CDR1 SQVTM, CDR2 ANQGSEA. The V end was cut by 8 bases, the J end by 5 bases, with 15 bases between. This CDR3 has 12 residues. The CDR3 nucleotides are TGCAGCTCCAGGGTAGGTTGGACTGAAGCTTTCTTT. As protein: CSSRVGWTEAFF.

Sample share makes this clonotype medium-sized. The chain couples TRBV14 to TRBJ2-2, with D possibly matching TRBD2 (6 bases). Trimming removed 0 bases at V and 5 bases at J, with 10 bases between. CDR3 length: 15 residues. Germline CDR1 and CDR2: SGHDN and FVKESK. The CDR3 here is CASSQERGWTGELFF. In DNA form, the CDR3 reads TGTGCCAGCAGCCAAGAGCGGGGATGGACCGGGGAGCTGTTTTTT.

Relative to its sample, this clonotype is medium-sized. The J gene is TRBJ2-3, the V gene TRBV7-2, with 7 bases fitting TRBD1. Trimming at V came to 4 bases and at J to 1 base, leaving 11 bases not matched to a gene. Germline CDR1 SGHTA, CDR2 FQGNSA. This CDR3 has 17 residues. CDR3 loop: CASSSDPGGRGTDTQYF. The CDR3 DNA is TGTGCCAGCAGCTCGGATCCAGGGGGAAGGGGCACAGATACGCAGTATTTT.

In its sample, this clonotype ranks as medium-sized (0.01 to 0.1%). V gene TRBV19 combines with J gene TRBJ1-2; D may be TRBD1 (6 bases). Germline CDR1 LNHDA, CDR2 SQIVND (reference sequence). V lost 7 bases, J lost 2 bases, and 11 bases lay in between. The CDR3 runs to 13 residues. This CDR3 reads CASTPTGNYGYTF. CDR3 coding DNA: TGTGCCAGTACCCCCACAGGGAACTATGGCTACACCTTC.

The J gene is TRBJ2-2, the V gene TRBV28; D unclear. V lost 3 bases and J lost 6, with 11 bases in between. Germline V CDR1 and CDR2: MDHEN, SYDVKM. The CDR3 has 14 amino acids. The CDR3 DNA is TGTGCCAGCAGTTTTTTGTCCGGTCCCGGGGAGCTGTTTTTT. Translation gives CASSFLSGPGELFF.

A word on this clonotype: A far larger clone is only one base removed, so a read error is likely. The rearrangement links TRBV11-2 to TRBJ1-6; unclear D gene. Germline V gene data show CDR1 as SGHAT and CDR2 as FQNNGV. V was pared by 6 bases and J by 14 bases, with 11 bases between. The CDR3 length is 11 residues. DNA of the CDR3: TGTGCCAGCAGTGAATCCCACTCCCTCCACTTT. Translating gives CASSESHSLHF.

This clonotype is medium-sized by share. The chain joins TRBV29-1 to TRBJ1-1; TRBD1 matches at 10 bases. The CDR3 runs to 12 residues. V lost 7 bases, J lost 5 bases, and 4 bases stayed unmatched. CDR1 is SQVTM, CDR2 ANQGSEA, per germline. The CDR3 DNA follows: TGCAGCGAGGGACAGGGGACGACTGAAGCTTTCTTT. Translating gives CSEGQGTTEAFF. Combining the CDR3 with reference TRBV29-1 and TRBJ1-1 gives the whole variable domain SAVISQKPSRDICQRGTSLTIQCQVDSQVTMMFWYRQQPGQSLTLIATANQGSEATYESGFVIDKFPISRPNLTFSTLTVSNMSPEDSSIYLCSEGQGTTEAFFGQGTRLTVV.

This clonotype is medium-sized (0.01 to 0.1%) within its sample. The chain employs TRBV29-1 and TRBJ1-4; D call uncertain. Germline CDR1 SQVTM, CDR2 ANQGSEA. This CDR3 comprises 13 residues. The ends were cut back, 5 bases at V and 4 bases at J, with 11 bases in the middle. The DNA for the CDR3 is TGCAGCGTTCTAGGCGAACTTAATGAAAAACTGTTTTTT. It specifies CSVLGELNEKLFF. Combining the CDR3 with reference TRBV29-1 and TRBJ1-4 gives the whole variable domain SAVISQKPSRDICQRGTSLTIQCQVDSQVTMMFWYRQQPGQSLTLIATANQGSEATYESGFVIDKFPISRPNLTFSTLTVSNMSPEDSSIYLCSVLGELNEKLFFGSGTQLSVL.

This clonotype is labeled as medium-sized. This chain joins TRBV27 and TRBJ2-1; D might be TRBD1 (6 bases). Trimming took 2 bases from V and 3 from J, leaving 14 bases between them. Germline V lookup: CDR1 MNHEY, CDR2 SMNVEV (reference sequence). CDR3 length: 16 residues. CDR3 sequence reads: CASSLGVGGFYNEQFF. The CDR3 DNA reads as TGTGCCAGCAGTTTAGGGGTAGGGGGTTTCTACAATGAGCAGTTCTTC.

This clonotype counts as medium-sized. V gene TRBV6-2 or TRBV6-3 combines with J gene TRBJ2-7; no firm D call. V lost 6 bases, J lost 5 bases, and 14 bases lay in between. The CDR3 totals 13 residues. Germline lookup yields CDR1 MNHEY and CDR2 SVGEGT. The CDR3 loop is CASSPLDADEQYF. The CDR3 DNA follows: TGTGCCAGCAGCCCACTCGATGCCGACGAGCAGTACTTC.

By sample share, this clonotype is medium-sized. The chain uses TRBV5-8 and TRBJ2-7; 9 bases are a match to TRBD1. Germline-derived CDR1 and CDR2 are SGHTS and YDEGEE. The CDR3 runs to 15 residues. The V segment lost 4 bases and the J segment 7 bases; nucleotides outside the gene matches: 12. CDR3 DNA: TGTGCCAGCAGCCCATGGACAGGGGTTGTGGGGGAGCAGTACTTC. Its translation: CASSPWTGVVGEQYF.

The chain employs TRBV7-2 and TRBJ2-1; 9 bases match TRBD1. CDR1 SGHTA and CDR2 FQGNSA come from the germline V gene. This CDR3 comprises 15 residues. Trimming removed 5 bases from V and 8 bases from J; junction bases left unmatched: 10. CDR3: CASSPGTGYSDEQFF. As DNA, the CDR3 is TGTGCCAGCAGCCCCGGGACAGGGTATTCCGATGAGCAGTTCTTC.

This clonotype rates as medium-sized (0.01 to 0.1%). V gene TRBV19 combines with J gene TRBJ2-1; 8 nucleotides line up with TRBD2. Germline CDR1 reads LNHDA; CDR2 reads SQIVND (reference sequence). This CDR3 has 12 residues. J gave up 8 bases and V 10 bases, and 7 bases lay outside the gene matches. The CDR3 spells CATHDSGDEQFF. The CDR3 DNA follows: TGTGCCACCCACGATAGCGGGGATGAGCAGTTCTTC.

This clonotype was observed a few times. Its ends do not fully match the called genes, so a read error is possible. The chain recombines TRBV29-1 with TRBJ2-1, with D possibly matching TRBD1 (6 bases). The CDR3 has 14 residues. The V gene's germline CDR1 is SQVTM and CDR2 ANQGSEA. CDR3: CSARGGSSYSEQFF. The CDR3 DNA reads TGCAGCGCAAGAGGGGGAAGCTCCTACAGTGAGCAGTTCTTC.

This clonotype is judged medium-sized. The V gene is TRBV7-2, the J gene TRBJ2-7, with D possibly being TRBD2 (5 bases). Per the germline V gene, CDR1 is SGHTA and CDR2 is FQGNSA. This CDR3 has 15 residues. Deletions cut 1 base from V and 5 bases from J, with 15 bases between. This CDR3 reads CASSLGTSLGDEQYF. CDR3 bases: TGTGCCAGCAGCTTAGGGACTTCCCTTGGGGACGAGCAGTACTTC.

By share of the sample, this clonotype is medium-sized. V and J are TRBV5-5 and TRBJ1-3; D remains unclear. V was shortened by 0 bases and J by 8 bases, with 9 bases between the two germline ends. This CDR3 has 13 amino acids. Germline values: CDR1 SGHKS, CDR2 YYEKEE (reference sequence). DNA of the CDR3: TGTGCCAGCAGCTTGGTCTCGGATGACACCATATATTTT. It yields the protein CASSLVSDDTIYF.

The rearrangement joins TRBV5-6 to TRBJ1-1; TRBD1 is a possible D gene (5 bases). V was shortened by 0 bases and J by 4 bases, with 10 bases between the two germline ends. Germline V gene lookup returns CDR1 SGHDT and CDR2 YYEEEE. The CDR3 totals 14 residues. The CDR3 sequence is CASSLGGMGTEAFF. The CDR3, as DNA: TGTGCCAGCAGCTTGGGGGGCATGGGCACTGAAGCTTTCTTT.

Relative to its sample, this clonotype is medium-sized. The chain combines TRBV9 with TRBJ1-3, with D hard to call. The CDR3 runs 14 residues. CDR1 SGDLS and CDR2 YYNGEE come from the germline V gene. The V end was cut by 0 bases, the J end by 2 bases, with 6 bases between. CDR3 DNA: TGTGCCAGCAGCGTAGAACCGGCTGGAAACACCATATATTTT. Residues: CASSVEPAGNTIYF. The variable domain in full, with the rest retrieved from reference TRBV9 and TRBJ1-3, is DSGVTQTPKHLITATGQRVTLRCSPRSGDLSVYWYQQSLDQGLQFLIQYYNGEERAKGNILERFSAQQFPDLHSELNLSSLELGDSALYFCASSVEPAGNTIYFGEGSWLTVV.

The chain carries TRBV28 and TRBJ2-1; TRBD2 aligns across 16 bases. With 2 bases clipped from V and 8 bases from J, the junction kept 12 bases outside the gene matches. The CDR3 sequence is 19 residues long. In germline, CDR1 is MDHEN, CDR2 SYDVKM. CDR3 protein: CASSLPTGTSGRVRDEQFF. DNA of the CDR3: TGTGCCAGCAGTTTACCAACCGGGACTAGCGGGAGGGTTAGGGATGAGCAGTTCTTC.

By share, this clonotype counts as medium-sized. The chain couples TRBV19 to TRBJ1-1, with D uncertain. V was pared by 0 bases and J by 2 bases, with 7 bases between. This CDR3 region has 14 residues. Germline V gene sequence: CDR1 LNHDA, CDR2 SQIVND (reference sequence). CDR3 DNA sequence: TGTGCCAGTAGTATAGAGGGATTTAACACTGAAGCTTTCTTT. This translates into CASSIEGFNTEAFF.

By share, this clonotype ranks as medium-sized (0.01 to 0.1%). The genes are TRBV29-1 and TRBJ1-2; TRBD1 is a possible D gene (5 bases). Germline V lookup: CDR1 SQVTM, CDR2 ANQGSEA. The V gene lost 6 bases and the J gene lost 5 bases, with 16 bases spanning the gap. The CDR3 spans 13 residues. CDR3 residues: CSVGGGRRYGYTF. CDR3 in DNA: TGCAGCGTCGGGGGAGGGAGAAGATATGGCTACACCTTC. Looking up the rest from reference TRBV29-1 and TRBJ1-2 gives the full variable domain: SAVISQKPSRDICQRGTSLTIQCQVDSQVTMMFWYRQQPGQSLTLIATANQGSEATYESGFVIDKFPISRPNLTFSTLTVSNMSPEDSSIYLCSVGGGRRYGYTFGSGTRLTVV.

Notes on this clonotype: A far larger clone is only one base removed, so a read error is likely. The chain uses TRBV7-3 and TRBJ2-3; D gene unclear. CDR1 and CDR2 from the germline V gene are SGHTA and FQGTGA. The CDR3 totals 12 residues. CDR3: CTSSLDLGTQYF. CDR3 in DNA: TGTACCAGCAGCTTAGACTTGGGTACGCAGTATTTT. Filled out from reference TRBV7-3 and TRBJ2-3, the complete variable domain reads GAGVSQTPSNKVTEKGKYVELRCDPISGHTALYWYRQSLGQGPEFLIYFQGTGAADDSGLPNDRFFAVRPEGSVSTLKIQRTERGDSAVYLCTSSLDLGTQYFGPGTRLTVL.

This chain uses TRBV6-6 with TRBJ1-5, with 9 bases aligning to TRBD1. The V gene end was trimmed by 2 bases and the J gene end by 6 bases; junction bases not matched to a gene: 5. Per germline, CDR1 MNHNY and CDR2 SVGAGI (reference sequence). The CDR3 has 15 amino acids. DNA for the CDR3: TGTGCCAGCAGTTACCTCGACAGGGGGAGTCAGCCCCAGCATTTT. This sequence encodes CASSYLDRGSQPQHF.